This TCR beta chain was recorded in a study of T cells in Graves' hyperthyroidism and ophthalmopathy. Study-wide background: Peripheral blood was taken when the disease was first diagnosed, before any treatment began.

This clonotype appeared many times. The antigen is not known. General study findings and limits: With a median lead of about 6.9 months before onset, the model predicted ophthalmopathy. Blood also contained most expanded thyroid clonotypes above 0.001.

A patient was excluded if there was uncontrolled infection, other autoimmune disease, pregnancy or lactation. Researchers amplified the TCR beta CDR3 regions from RNA transcripts. A first-round RT-PCR of the TCR CDR3 used the HTBI primer set. TCRdb re-called the multiplex PCR reads through MiXCR, storing one row per CDR3 protein. This sample has a few hundred thousand distinct CDR3 sequences; around 13% occur once, and the top ten carry 4% to 6.5%. Germline CDR1 is DFQATT and CDR2 is SNEGSKA (reference sequence). J lost 7 bases, V lost 0 bases, and 6 bases had no gene match. The CDR3 contains 15 residues.

Sequencing was performed on blood. V usage is TRBV20-1 and J usage is TRBJ2-1, with 10 bases identical to TRBD2. The receptor was derived from a woman aged 18-30 years with Graves' hyperthyroidism. CDR3 sequence: CSARDSSGRLNEQFF. The DNA for the CDR3 is TGCAGTGCTAGAGATTCTAGCGGGAGACTTAATGAGCAGTTCTTC.